The 22 T cell receptor beta chains below come from one sample, sequenced in a study of cytomegalovirus exposure and HLA in healthy donors. PCR used 60 Vbeta primers and 13 Jbeta primers. TCRdb keeps only in-frame clones here, not all; method: immunoSEQ multiplex PCR. Found here are 65,000 to 95,000 clones, 79% of them singletons; the top ten hold 2.5%. What was sequenced was PBMCs. The receptors derive from a man aged 25 to 40 in good health and CMV-seronegative.

The chain recombines TRBV7-9 with TRBJ1-3; 7 nucleotides align to TRBD1. Trimming removed 5 bases from V and 0 bases from J; junction bases left unmatched: 4. The CDR3 spans 15 residues. Germline CDR1 and CDR2: SEHNR and FQNEAQ (reference sequence). The CDR3 DNA reads TGTGCCAGCAGCCTTGGACAGGTCTCTGGAAACACCATATATTTT. Residues: CASSLGQVSGNTIYF.

Here the CDR3 DNA reads TGTGCCAGCAGCTTGAGGGAGAGCAATCAGCCCCAGCATTTT. The encoded protein is CASSLRESNQPQHF. V gene TRBV5-8 combines with J gene TRBJ1-5; D remains ambiguous. The V and J ends lost 1 base and 1 base respectively, with 6 bases between them. The CDR3 contains 14 residues. The V gene's germline CDR1 is SGHTS and CDR2 YDEGEE.

The rearrangement links TRBV6-5 to TRBJ1-3; no firm D call. CDR3 length equals 13 residues. Trimming left V 6 bases short and J 0 bases short, with 6 bases between. Germline values: CDR1 MNHEY, CDR2 SVGAGI. The CDR3 here is CASRRTSGNTIYF. For the CDR3, the DNA is TGTGCCAGCAGGAGAACCTCTGGAAACACCATATATTTT.

The sample holds one count of this clone. For the CDR3, the DNA is TGTGCCAGCAGTTTAGGAGACAGGGGGCTGGAAACGCAGTATTTT. Encoded protein: CASSLGDRGLETQYF. The V gene is TRBV28, the J gene TRBJ2-3, with TRBD1 identical over 10 bases. CDR1 MDHEN and CDR2 SYDVKM come from the germline V gene. The V gene end was trimmed by 2 bases and the J gene end by 9 bases; junction bases not matched to a gene: 8. The CDR3 has 15 residues.

V usage is TRBV7-2 and J usage is TRBJ2-7, with D maybe TRBD1 (6 bases). Germline-derived CDR1 and CDR2 are SGHTA and FQGNSA. V was cut by 2 bases and J by 3 bases, with 14 bases left in between. The CDR3 is 15 residues long. CDR3 nucleotide sequence: TGTGCCAGCAGCTTACAGGGGCTACTAGGCTACGAGCAGTACTTC. As protein: CASSLQGLLGYEQYF.

The chain links TRBV14 to TRBJ1-2; tentative D call: TRBD1 (6 bases). The CDR3 runs to 17 residues. The ends were cut back, 4 bases at V and 6 bases at J, with 24 bases in the middle. CDR1 SGHDN and CDR2 FVKESK come from the germline V gene. The CDR3 spells CASSLIPRGGGENGYTF. The CDR3 region has the DNA TGTGCCAGCAGCCTTATCCCGCGTGGGGGGGGCGAGAATGGCTACACCTTC.

The chain joins TRBV6-5 to TRBJ2-2; TRBD1 is a possible D gene (6 bases). The CDR3 spans 14 residues. Germline CDR1 is MNHEY and CDR2 is SVGAGI. V dropped 6 bases and J dropped 4 bases, with 12 bases sitting between them. CDR3: CASRPGQSTGELFF. Written as DNA, the CDR3 is TGTGCCAGCAGACCAGGACAGTCCACCGGGGAGCTGTTTTTT.

The chain has TRBV4-2 and TRBJ1-3, with unresolved D. CDR1 LGHNA and CDR2 YNFKEQ come from the germline V gene. Trimming removed 1 base at V and 2 bases at J, with 6 bases between. The CDR3 has 14 amino acids. The CDR3 region is CASSQAVPGNTIYF. CDR3 nucleotide sequence: TGTGCCAGCAGCCAAGCAGTTCCTGGAAACACCATATATTTT.

In this sample, this clone turned up a few times. This chain joins TRBV7-2 and TRBJ2-2; D gene ambiguous. CDR1 is SGHTA and CDR2 is FQGNSA in the germline V gene. The V end was cut by 2 bases, the J end by 8 bases, with 12 bases between. The CDR3 is made up of 14 amino acids. The DNA for the CDR3 is TGTGCCAGCAGCTTAACCCCCAGAGGTGGGGAGCTGTTTTTT. Translating it yields CASSLTPRGGELFF.

This clone showed up just a few times. The chain joins TRBV4-3 to TRBJ2-1, with TRBD2 matching over 8 bases. J was trimmed by 7 bases and V by 0 bases; bases with no gene match: 5. This CDR3 comprises 15 residues. Germline V lookup: CDR1 LGHNA, CDR2 YSLEER. DNA of the CDR3: TGCGCCAGCAGCCAAGAGGGACTAGAAGGGAATGAGCAGTTCTTC. This gives the protein CASSQEGLEGNEQFF.

V gene TRBV27 combines with J gene TRBJ1-5; D is ambiguous. The ends were cut back, 1 base at V and 10 bases at J, with 8 bases in the middle. The CDR3 consists of 12 residues. Germline CDR1 reads MNHEY; CDR2 reads SMNVEV (reference sequence). In DNA form, the CDR3 reads TGTGCCAGCAGTTTATACCTCGGTCCCCAGCATTTT. Its translation: CASSLYLGPQHF.

This sequence joins TRBV25-1 and TRBJ2-5; TRBD1 aligns across 9 bases. The CDR3 has 15 amino acids. The germline V gene encodes CDR1 MGHDK and CDR2 SYGVNS. V lost 7 bases and J lost 3; bases outside the gene matches: 9. The CDR3 nucleotides are TGTGCCAGCAATGCATATACAGGGGGCGAAGAGACCCAGTACTTC. Translated, it gives CASNAYTGGEETQYF.

This clone has only a few counts. This chain uses TRBV4-3 with TRBJ2-7; TRBD1 matches at 8 bases. The CDR3 covers 14 residues. Germline-derived CDR1 and CDR2 are LGHNA and YSLEER. V lost 4 bases to trimming and J lost 2 bases; unmatched junction nucleotides: 4. This CDR3 reads CASSPSTGAYEQYF. In DNA form, the CDR3 reads TGCGCCAGCAGCCCGTCGACAGGGGCCTACGAGCAGTACTTC.

This clone was counted between two and nine times. The rearrangement joins TRBV5-1 to TRBJ2-5; 8 nucleotides agree with TRBD2. This CDR3 comprises 18 residues. With 0 bases clipped from V and 4 bases from J, the junction kept 14 bases outside the gene matches. Germline V gene sequence: CDR1 SGHRS, CDR2 YFSETQ. CDR3 sequence reads: CASSLGSGSYSSGETQYF. The CDR3 nucleotides read TGCGCCAGCAGCTTGGGCAGCGGGAGCTACTCTTCGGGAGAGACCCAGTACTTC.

V is TRBV5-1 and J is TRBJ1-1; D is possibly TRBD1 (6 bases). The length of the CDR3 is 15 residues. Germline CDR1 and CDR2: SGHRS and YFSETQ. The germline V and J ends were trimmed by 0 bases and 3 bases, with 12 bases remaining between them. This chain's CDR3 is CASSLEGGSDTEAFF. The CDR3 DNA is TGCGCCAGCAGCTTGGAGGGGGGGTCTGACACTGAAGCTTTCTTT.

This clone was detected a few times. The chain couples TRBV7-2 to TRBJ2-5; a weak D match, TRBD2 (6 bases). The CDR3 sequence is 16 residues long. Germline V gene sequence: CDR1 SGHTA, CDR2 FQGNSA. Deletions cut 5 bases from V and 1 base from J, with 17 bases between. DNA of the CDR3: TGTGCCAGCAGCCCGCTACGGGCGCGGGGCCAAGAGACCCAGTACTTC. Translating gives CASSPLRARGQETQYF.

The V gene is TRBV5-1, the J gene TRBJ2-3, with D possibly being TRBD2 (6 bases). Trimming pared 0 bases from V and 0 bases from J, leaving 8 bases between. Germline V lookup: CDR1 SGHRS, CDR2 YFSETQ. The CDR3 is 15 amino acids. CDR3 bases: TGCGCCAGCAGCTTGGCGGGGACTAGCACAGATACGCAGTATTTT. Its protein product is CASSLAGTSTDTQYF.

V and J are TRBV18 and TRBJ2-5; 8 bases agree with TRBD1. The CDR3 sequence is 13 residues long. Germline lookup yields CDR1 KGHSH and CDR2 LQKENI. Trimming took 3 bases from V and 4 from J; bases not matched to a gene: 1. The CDR3 DNA follows: TGTGCCAGCTCACCGGGACAGGTAGAGACCCAGTACTTC. It encodes CASSPGQVETQYF. Combining the CDR3 with reference TRBV18 and TRBJ2-5 gives the whole variable domain NAGVMQNPRHLVRRRGQEARLRCSPMKGHSHVYWYRQLPEEGLKFMVYLQKENIIDESGMPKERFSAEFPKEGPSILRIQQVVRGDSAAYFCASSPGQVETQYFGPGTRLLVL.

J is TRBJ2-2 and V is TRBV4-3; D is ambiguous. The CDR3 has 13 residues. CDR1 LGHNA and CDR2 YSLEER come from the germline V gene. V shed 4 bases and J shed 4 bases, with 7 bases lying between them. The CDR3 is CASSLSGTGELFF. The CDR3 coding sequence is TGCGCCAGCAGCCTTAGTGGCACCGGGGAGCTGTTTTTT.

CDR3 loop: CASSPSGGPYYGYTF. The CDR3 DNA is TGCGCCAGCAGCCCCTCGGGGGGGCCTTACTATGGCTACACCTTC. The genes are TRBV4-1 and TRBJ1-2; D is perhaps TRBD1 (6 bases). The CDR3 spans 15 residues. Germline CDR1 MGHRA, CDR2 YSYEKL. The V end lost 4 bases, the J end lost 3 bases, and 15 bases lay between the germline ends.

V gene TRBV4-1 combines with J gene TRBJ1-2; D is ambiguous. The germline V and J ends were trimmed by 4 bases and 2 bases, with 14 bases remaining between them. The CDR3 length is 15 residues. The germline V gene encodes CDR1 MGHRA and CDR2 YSYEKL. The CDR3 is CASSPNVQENYGYTF. CDR3 coding DNA: TGCGCCAGCAGCCCCAACGTCCAGGAAAACTATGGCTACACCTTC.

In this sample, this clone turned up a few times. The chain has TRBV5-1 and TRBJ2-2; the D gene is possibly TRBD2 (5 bases). With 4 bases removed from V and 5 bases from J, the gap between germline ends came to 15 bases. The germline CDR1 and CDR2 sequences are SGHRS and YFSETQ. CDR3 length: 15 amino acids. The CDR3 reads CASSLVMGRTGELFF. The CDR3 nucleotides are TGCGCCAGCAGCCTCGTAATGGGGAGAACCGGGGAGCTGTTTTTT.